These T cell receptor beta chains were read from a single sample in a study of cytomegalovirus exposure and HLA in healthy donors. Assay: immunoSEQ multiplex PCR; the TCRdb copy retains only in-frame clones and omits some. The sample lists around 100,000 clones, 60% to 80% seen once, with more than 2% in the top ten. The sequencing input was PBMCs. The source of these receptors is a man in his forties or fifties in good health and CMV-seropositive. Each CDR3 is given with its conserved first and last residue. D genes are given only for firm matches. Some rows mark clone size as missing; the rest say once, few, many or name a class of expanded clone.

cdr3_aa: CASSLGRADVLGYTF; cdr3_nt: TGTGCCAGCAGCTTAGGCAGGGCCGACGTCCTTGGCTACACCTTC; d_call: NA; j_call: TRBJ1-2; clone_size: NA; v_call: TRBV7-2
cdr3_aa: CASSRKDRVGDTQYF; cdr3_nt: TGCGCCAGCAGCCGGAAGGACAGGGTTGGAGATACGCAGTATTTT; d_call: TRBD1; j_call: TRBJ2-3; clone_size: few; v_call: TRBV4-1
cdr3_aa: CASSQTASNEQYF; cdr3_nt: TGTGCCAGCTCACAGACAGCCTCGAACGAGCAGTACTTC; d_call: NA; j_call: TRBJ2-7; clone_size: NA; v_call: TRBV18
cdr3_aa: CASSLRQNPSTDTQYF; cdr3_nt: TGTGCCAGCAGCTTAAGACAGAACCCTAGCACAGATACGCAGTATTTT; d_call: NA; j_call: TRBJ2-3; clone_size: NA; v_call: TRBV5-8
cdr3_aa: CASSSRAQNTEAFF; cdr3_nt: TGTGCCAGCAGCTCCAGGGCGCAGAACACTGAAGCTTTCTTT; d_call: NA; j_call: TRBJ1-1; clone_size: NA; v_call: TRBV7-2
cdr3_aa: CASSEPEGARAFF; cdr3_nt: TGCGCCAGCAGTGAGCCGGAGGGGGCGCGAGCTTTCTTT; d_call: TRBD1; j_call: TRBJ1-1; clone_size: NA; v_call: TRBV10-1
cdr3_aa: CASSDSGVWSEAFF; cdr3_nt: TGTGCCAGCAGTGATTCGGGGGTATGGTCGGAAGCTTTCTTT; d_call: NA; j_call: TRBJ1-1; clone_size: NA; v_call: TRBV6-1
cdr3_aa: CASSLGTATNYGYTF; cdr3_nt: TGTGCCAGCAGCTTAGGGACAGCAACTAACTATGGCTACACCTTC; d_call: TRBD1; j_call: TRBJ1-2; clone_size: NA; v_call: TRBV5-5
cdr3_aa: CSAERGIGAFF; cdr3_nt: TGCAGTGCCGAGAGGGGGATTGGAGCTTTCTTT; d_call: NA; j_call: TRBJ1-1; clone_size: once; v_call: TRBV20-1
cdr3_aa: CASSSQGQGNTDTQYF; cdr3_nt: TGTGCCAGCAGCAGCCAGGGACAGGGAAACACAGATACGCAGTATTTT; d_call: TRBD1; j_call: TRBJ2-3; clone_size: NA; v_call: TRBV6-6
cdr3_aa: CASSGQPYNEQFF; cdr3_nt: TGTGCCAGCAGCGGACAGCCCTACAATGAGCAGTTCTTC; d_call: NA; j_call: TRBJ2-1; clone_size: few; v_call: TRBV2
cdr3_aa: CASSAGPGMNTEAFF; cdr3_nt: TGTGCCAGCAGCGCCGGGCCAGGGATGAACACTGAAGCTTTCTTT; d_call: NA; j_call: TRBJ1-1; clone_size: NA; v_call: TRBV7-3
cdr3_aa: CASRAHRGDEKLFF; cdr3_nt: TGTGCCAGTCGGGCCCACAGGGGGGACGAAAAACTGTTTTTT; d_call: TRBD1; j_call: TRBJ1-4; clone_size: NA; v_call: TRBV19
cdr3_aa: CASSYRGGADGYTF; cdr3_nt: TGTGCCAGCAGCTACCGAGGAGGGGCTGATGGCTACACCTTC; d_call: NA; j_call: TRBJ1-2; clone_size: NA; v_call: TRBV7-2
cdr3_aa: CSVSGGLSSYNEQFF; cdr3_nt: TGCAGCGTTTCCGGCGGGCTTAGCTCCTACAATGAGCAGTTCTTC; d_call: NA; j_call: TRBJ2-1; clone_size: NA; v_call: TRBV29-1
cdr3_aa: CASSLAAGIMNTEAFF; cdr3_nt: TGCGCCAGCAGCTTGGCGGCAGGAATTATGAACACTGAAGCTTTCTTT; d_call: NA; j_call: TRBJ1-1; clone_size: few; v_call: TRBV5-1
cdr3_aa: CASSQNNRGRLNTEAFF; cdr3_nt: TGCGCCAGCAGCCAAAATAACAGGGGGAGATTGAACACTGAAGCTTTCTTT; d_call: TRBD1; j_call: TRBJ1-1; clone_size: NA; v_call: TRBV4-1
cdr3_aa: CAINREYTGELFF; cdr3_nt: TGTGCCATCAATCGGGAGTACACCGGGGAGCTGTTTTTT; d_call: NA; j_call: TRBJ2-2; clone_size: NA; v_call: TRBV6-1